Sequencing of this TCR beta chain was carried out in a study of blood T cells in healthy people across ages. This clonotype has at least ten counts. A J-beta primer mix and a sample-barcoded 5' primer were used in a second PCR of about 7 to 12 cycles. TCRdb used MiXCR to reprocess the 5' RACE reads, holding one entry per CDR3 protein. The sample records hundreds of thousands of distinct CDR3 sequences, approximately 24% being singletons. CDR1 is LGHDT, CDR2 YNNKEL, per germline (reference sequence). This CDR3 has 13 amino acids. The germline V and J ends were trimmed by 4 bases and 8 bases, with 12 bases remaining between them. This sample also belongs to another study, concerning T cells of mothers and their children.

The sequenced sample consisted of blood. This TCR derives from a boy aged 5 to 17 in good health. The V gene is TRBV3-1, the J gene TRBJ2-1; D is undetermined. This CDR3 is CASSPSTHDEQFF. The CDR3 coding sequence is TGTGCCAGCAGCCCCTCCACACACGATGAGCAGTTCTTC.